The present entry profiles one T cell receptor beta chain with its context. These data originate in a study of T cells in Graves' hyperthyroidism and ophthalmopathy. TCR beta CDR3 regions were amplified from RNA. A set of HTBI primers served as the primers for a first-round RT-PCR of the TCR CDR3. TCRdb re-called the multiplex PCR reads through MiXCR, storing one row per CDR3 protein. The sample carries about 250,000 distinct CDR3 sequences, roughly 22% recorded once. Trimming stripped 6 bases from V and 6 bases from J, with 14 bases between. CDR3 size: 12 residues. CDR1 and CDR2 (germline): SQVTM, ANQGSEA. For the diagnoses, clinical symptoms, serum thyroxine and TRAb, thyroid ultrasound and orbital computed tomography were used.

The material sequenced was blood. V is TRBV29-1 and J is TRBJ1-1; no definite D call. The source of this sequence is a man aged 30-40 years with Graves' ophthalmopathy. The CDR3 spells CSVHPRSAEAFF. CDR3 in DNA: TGCAGCGTCCACCCGAGGTCGGCTGAAGCTTTCTTT.